What follows describes a single T cell receptor beta chain. This clone turned up a few times. The antigen this receptor binds is unknown. No base-level quality is on record; no much larger clone is a single base apart. This sample was taken from a study of blood T cell repertoires in COVID-19 (TCRdb year 2020). Looking at the study overall: The collaborator samples originated in the United States, Italy and Spain and spanned the acute and convalescent phases of COVID-19. A freely available public database, intended as a resource for researchers studying the immune response to SARS-CoV-2, is where the repertoires were released. A de-identified subject ID, COVID-19 status, age in years and sex were almost always included in the sample metadata. The prospective study material was composed of cDNA or gDNA derived from T cells, B-cell-depleted T cells, or PBMCs. HLA class I and class II types, where available, came from metadata supplied by the sample provider rather than from assay-based typing. Samples came from the ongoing ImmuneRACE study (first 160 participants) plus 1,254 subjects from 6 global collaborators. The dataset comprised deeply sampled blood TCRbeta repertoires from subjects exposed to, actively infected with, or recovered from COVID-19.

After removal of 3 bases from V and 4 bases from J, the junction retains 8 bases not matched to a gene. The CDR3 holds 17 amino acids from the cysteine to the phenylalanine. Left in the record is the CDR3 DNA by itself, 51 bases read in frame from the first base. Reading the germline V gene (reference sequence) gives CDR1 SGHNT and CDR2 YYREEE. Each collaborating institution followed its own protocols to collect whole blood in K2EDTA tubes. For TCRbeta analysis, collaborators shipped samples in one of three forms: frozen whole blood, isolated PBMCs, or DNA extracted from either of those sample types. TCRbeta CDR3 regions were amplified from genomic DNA using the immunoSEQ Assay, a bias-controlled multiplex PCR. In the original analysis: Nucleated cell counts per sample were estimated from amplification of reference gene primers within the assay. To quantify the absolute abundance of each unique TCRbeta CDR3 rearrangement, sequence reads were collapsed and filtered. For each sample, productive Simpson clonality was calculated by taking the square root of Simpson's diversity index across productive rearrangements. What TCRdb holds here is the immuneACCESS table cut down to in-frame rearrangements. Part of the clones is not present; checked against another copy, under half of the missing clones reflect an unresolved V gene, and the others are unexplained. V, J and clone size were drawn from that table, and D and trimming were deduced from the DNA. The sample data list under 150,000 clones, and over 80% of these were observed just once. In total, the top ten clones hold 1.9% of the sample.

The paper's findings and limits, for the study overall: The quantity of clinical and demographic metadata differed by source and by participant and was supplied without curation.

Rearrangement joined TRBV5-4 to TRBJ1-6; 9 central nucleotides agree with TRBD1. This clonotype was obtained from a man aged 70-80 years with acute or convalescent COVID-19. The sequenced sample was peripheral blood. In nucleotides, the sequence is TGTGCCAGCAGCTCGGTACAGGGGGCTAGGTATAATTCACCCCTCCACTTT. Translated, it gives CASSSVQGARYNSPLHF.